The 28 T cell receptor beta chains given below trace back to one sample, sequenced in a study of T cell responses to AZD1222 COVID-19 vaccine. The table came from immunoSEQ multiplex PCR; TCRdb's copy has only in-frame clones and leaves some out. Among tens of thousands of clones, around nine tenths were seen once, and the ten largest hold 9.5% to 13%. The source was peripheral blood, collected 28 days after the second AZD1222 dose. The origin of the receptors is an adult who received the AZD1222 COVID-19 vaccine.

This chain connects TRBV5-6 to TRBJ1-2; TRBD1 is a possible D gene (5 bases). CDR1 SGHDT and CDR2 YYEEEE come from the germline V gene. The V end was cut by 3 bases, the J end by 6 bases, with 12 bases between. The CDR3 loop spans 13 amino acids. The CDR3 DNA sequence: TGTGCCAGCAGCTCCTCAGGGATACATGGCTACACCTTC. It codes for CASSSSGIHGYTF.

The chain uses TRBV9 and TRBJ1-1; D is unresolved. The CDR3 contains 15 residues. Deletions cut 2 bases from V and 0 bases from J, with 11 bases between. Germline-derived CDR1 and CDR2 are SGDLS and YYNGEE. The DNA of the CDR3 is TGTGCCAGCAGCGTTTCGGAGAGGATGAACACTGAAGCTTTCTTT. It specifies CASSVSERMNTEAFF.

The DNA for the CDR3 is TGTGCCATCAGTGAGTCGGGGAGGGACCAAGAGCAGTACTTC. It encodes CAISESGRDQEQYF. The V gene is TRBV10-3, the J gene TRBJ2-7; 7 nucleotides agree with TRBD2. The junction had 6 bases not matched to a gene; V was cut back by 0 bases and J by 7 bases. This CDR3 is built from 14 residues. Germline V gives CDR1 ENHRY, CDR2 SYGVKD.

The V gene is TRBV6-1, the J gene TRBJ2-7, with D perhaps TRBD2 (5 bases). This CDR3 contains 15 residues. V was shortened by 0 bases and J by 2 bases, with 11 bases between the two germline ends. Germline loops: CDR1 MNHNS, CDR2 SASEGT. CDR3 protein: CASSEAEEGTYEQYF. For the CDR3, the DNA is TGTGCCAGCAGTGAAGCGGAAGAGGGAACCTACGAGCAGTACTTC.

The V and J genes are TRBV12-3 or TRBV12-4 and TRBJ1-5; D uncertain. This CDR3 has 13 residues. V lost 2 bases, J lost 4 bases, and 6 bases lay in between. The CDR3 protein is CASSLMGNQPQHF. The CDR3 DNA sequence: TGTGCCAGCAGTTTAATGGGAAATCAGCCCCAGCATTTT.

This CDR3 reads CASSLSAAGGGTEAFF. CDR3 coding DNA: TGTGCCAGCAGCTTATCCGCGGCGGGGGGGGGCACTGAAGCTTTCTTT. The chain combines TRBV7-6 with TRBJ1-1; possibly TRBD1 for D (5 bases). CDR1 is SGHVS and CDR2 is FNYEAQ in the germline V gene. This CDR3 region has 16 residues. With 2 bases removed from V and 4 bases from J, the gap between germline ends came to 17 bases. Filled out from reference TRBV7-6 and TRBJ1-1, the complete variable domain reads GAGVSQSPRYKVTKRGQDVALRCDPISGHVSLYWYRQALGQGPEFLTYFNYEAQQDKSGLPNDRFSAERPEGSISTLTIQRTEQRDSAMYRCASSLSAAGGGTEAFFGQGTRLTVV.

The chain has TRBV2 and TRBJ2-3, with D uncertain. Trimming stripped 5 bases from V and 0 bases from J, with 9 bases between. CDR1 is SNHLY, CDR2 FYNNEI, per germline. This CDR3 is built from 14 residues. CDR3 sequence reads: CASSRLTSTDTQYF. The CDR3 coding sequence is TGTGCCAGCAGTAGGCTTACTAGCACAGATACGCAGTATTTT.

The chain has TRBV5-1 and TRBJ2-1, with 11 bases fitting TRBD2. The CDR3 consists of 15 residues. Germline CDR1 SGHRS, CDR2 YFSETQ. Trimming at V came to 6 bases and at J to 3 bases, leaving 5 bases not matched to a gene. CDR3 bases: TGCGCCAGCACCCATAGCGGGAGGGGCTACAATGAGCAGTTCTTC. This translates into CASTHSGRGYNEQFF.

CDR3: CSVGVVWTGTFEAFF. The CDR3 DNA reads as TGCAGCGTTGGCGTGGTTTGGACAGGGACGTTTGAAGCTTTCTTT. The chain uses TRBV29-1 and TRBJ1-1; TRBD1 matches at 8 bases. Germline V gene data show CDR1 as SQVTM and CDR2 as ANQGSEA. The CDR3 has 15 amino acids. Trimming took 4 bases from V and 7 from J; bases not matched to a gene: 14.

V usage is TRBV3-1 (or the pseudogene TRBV3-2) and J usage is TRBJ2-1, with TRBD2 matching over 15 bases. The CDR3 is 18 amino acids. Looked up from germline, CDR1 is LGHDT and CDR2 is YNNKEL (reference sequence). Losses at the gene ends were 4 bases for V and 4 bases for J; bases not matched to a gene: 8. The CDR3 DNA reads TGTGCCAGCAGCCCCCGGACTAGCGGGGGGGCACGGTACAATGAGCAGTTCTTC. It specifies CASSPRTSGGARYNEQFF.

This rearrangement joins TRBV6-6 to TRBJ2-1; D is tentatively TRBD1 or TRBD2 (5 bases each). Trimming removed 11 bases from V and 6 bases from J, with 11 bases in between. The CDR3 sequence is 11 residues long. The V gene's germline CDR1 is MNHNY and CDR2 SVGAGI (reference sequence). The CDR3 nucleotides read TGTGCCTCTAGGGACCGCAATGAGCAGTTCTTC. Translated: CASRDRNEQFF.

V is TRBV5-1 and J is TRBJ2-7, with TRBD2 matching 14 bases. With 1 base clipped from V and 4 bases from J, the junction kept 4 bases outside the gene matches. This CDR3 is built from 16 residues. Germline V gene sequence: CDR1 SGHRS, CDR2 YFSETQ. CDR3 DNA: TGCGCCAGCAGCTTGCCTGGACTAGCGGGAGGTTACGAGCAGTACTTC. This sequence encodes CASSLPGLAGGYEQYF.

This chain connects TRBV7-2 to TRBJ1-4; D is possibly TRBD1 (6 bases). The length of the CDR3 is 13 residues. Germline V lookup: CDR1 SGHTA, CDR2 FQGNSA. The germline V and J ends were trimmed by 5 bases and 7 bases, with 11 bases remaining between them. In DNA, the CDR3 is TGTGCCAGCAGCACAGGACAGAGTGAAAAACTGTTTTTT. Translating gives CASSTGQSEKLFF. Drawing the rest from reference TRBV7-2 and TRBJ1-4, the complete variable domain is GAGVSQSPSNKVTEKGKDVELRCDPISGHTALYWYRQSLGQGLEFLIYFQGNSAPDKSGLPSDRFSAERTGGSVSTLTIQRTQQEDSAVYLCASSTGQSEKLFFGSGTQLSVL.

The chain employs TRBV28 and TRBJ2-6; D is ambiguous. The CDR3 runs to 15 residues. V lost 10 bases, J lost 0 bases, and 13 bases lay in between. Germline CDR1 is MDHEN and CDR2 is SYDVKM. The CDR3 region is CATGESASGANVLTF. For the CDR3, the DNA is TGTGCCACCGGCGAGTCGGCCTCTGGGGCCAACGTCCTGACTTTC.

The rearrangement uses TRBV6-6 and TRBJ1-1; D remains ambiguous. V was pared by 4 bases and J by 1 base, with 10 bases between. The germline V gene has CDR1 MNHNY and CDR2 SVGAGI (reference sequence). CDR3 size: 14 residues. CDR3 in amino acids: CASSSSQQNTEAFF. The CDR3 DNA sequence: TGTGCCAGCAGTTCCTCTCAGCAGAACACTGAAGCTTTCTTT.

The chain employs TRBV7-8 and TRBJ1-6; no reliable D call. V dropped 0 bases and J dropped 9 bases, with 12 bases sitting between them. CDR1 is SGHVS and CDR2 is FQNEAQ in the germline V gene. This CDR3 region has 15 residues. CDR3 residues: CASSLAPDLGSPLHF. The CDR3, as DNA: TGTGCCAGCAGCTTAGCTCCGGATTTGGGTTCACCCCTCCACTTT.

J is TRBJ2-5 and V is TRBV11-2; D is unresolved. The CDR3 is 15 residues long. CDR1 is SGHAT, CDR2 FQNNGV, per germline. V dropped 6 bases and J dropped 2 bases, with 16 bases sitting between them. The CDR3 is CASRPNTGQQETQYF. In nucleotides, the CDR3 is TGTGCCAGCAGACCTAACACCGGGCAGCAAGAGACCCAGTACTTC.

The J gene is TRBJ2-1, the V gene TRBV5-1; D may be TRBD1 (6 bases). The CDR3 spans 14 residues. The germline CDR1 and CDR2 sequences are SGHRS and YFSETQ. Trimming left V 2 bases short and J 4 bases short, with 10 bases between. The CDR3 DNA sequence: TGCGCCAGCAGCTTACAGGGCAAGTACAATGAGCAGTTCTTC. Amino acids: CASSLQGKYNEQFF.

This chain joins TRBV5-1 and TRBJ2-7; 8 bases align to TRBD2. The ends lost 4 bases at V and 2 bases at J; junction bases unmatched: 8. The CDR3 contains 15 residues. Looked up from germline, CDR1 is SGHRS and CDR2 is YFSETQ. The CDR3 protein is CASSAPRGGTYEQYF. The CDR3 nucleotides read TGCGCCAGCAGCGCCCCTCGGGGGGGGACCTACGAGCAGTACTTC.

The V call is TRBV19, the J call TRBJ2-5; 9 nucleotides agree with TRBD1. Germline V gives CDR1 LNHDA, CDR2 SQIVND (reference sequence). Trimming removed 4 bases from V and 7 bases from J; junction bases left unmatched: 10. This CDR3 region has 15 residues. The CDR3 protein is CASSTQDRGVRTQYF. The CDR3 region has the DNA TGTGCCAGTAGTACGCAGGACAGGGGAGTAAGGACCCAGTACTTC.

The chain joins TRBV5-4 to TRBJ1-2, with D perhaps matching TRBD1 (6 bases). V dropped 0 bases and J dropped 3 bases, with 9 bases sitting between them. The CDR3 is 14 amino acids. The germline gives CDR1 SGHNT, CDR2 YYREEE (reference sequence). For the CDR3, the DNA is TGTGCCAGCAGCTTGGTGGGACAAGACTATGGCTACACCTTC. Translation: CASSLVGQDYGYTF.

This clone occurred once. This chain uses TRBV21-1 with TRBJ2-7; TRBD1 is taken as the D call from the table, unchecked against the DNA. TRBV21-1 is labeled a pseudogene. The CDR3 spans 15 residues. As DNA, the CDR3 is TGTGCCAGCAGTGTCACCCGGGACAGGGACCACGAGCAGTACTTC. Protein sequence: CASSVTRDRDHEQYF.

CDR3 coding DNA: TGTGCCAGCAGTCGACCGGGACAGGGTGTTGAGCAGTTCTTC. Protein product: CASSRPGQGVEQFF. The chain joins TRBV6-5 to TRBJ2-1; TRBD1 aligns across 9 bases. V dropped 5 bases and J dropped 9; count of bases not matched to a gene: 8. The CDR3 is 14 residues long. Germline loops: CDR1 MNHEY, CDR2 SVGAGI.

The chain links TRBV7-9 to TRBJ1-4; D perhaps matches TRBD1 (5 bases). From germline, CDR1 is SEHNR and CDR2 FQNEAQ (reference sequence). With 5 bases removed from V and 8 bases from J, the gap between germline ends came to 18 bases. CDR3 length equals 15 residues. DNA for the CDR3: TGTGCCAGCAGCGGGGGTTACGGGACCGCCGAAAAACTGTTTTTT. Amino acids: CASSGGYGTAEKLFF.

V is TRBV5-1 and J is TRBJ1-4; no definite D call. Germline V lookup: CDR1 SGHRS, CDR2 YFSETQ. This CDR3 contains 13 residues. Between the trimmed V and J ends, which lost 9 bases and 4 bases, there was a span of 13 bases. The CDR3 DNA is TGCGCCACCCGACCGGGAAGTAATGAAAAACTGTTTTTT. The encoded protein is CATRPGSNEKLFF.

The rearrangement uses TRBV28 and TRBJ2-7; 15 bases are shared with TRBD2. The CDR3 has 17 amino acids. CDR1 and CDR2 (germline): MDHEN, SYDVKM. V lost 2 bases, J lost 6 bases, and 8 bases stayed unmatched. The CDR3 sequence is CASSLDLGLAGGGEQYF. CDR3 sequence (DNA): TGTGCCAGCAGTTTAGACCTGGGACTAGCGGGAGGTGGCGAGCAGTACTTC.

The chain links TRBV27 to TRBJ1-1; 11 bases map to TRBD1. V was clipped by 6 bases and J by 11 bases; unmatched bases: 11. The CDR3 is 14 residues long. CDR1 is MNHEY and CDR2 is SMNVEV in the germline V gene (reference sequence). DNA of the CDR3: TGTGCCAGCAGCCCGGGGACAGGGGGATTCGGGGCTTTCTTT. Residues: CASSPGTGGFGAFF.

This clone has a single count. The chain joins TRBV29-1 to TRBJ2-5; TRBD1 or TRBD2 may be the D gene (5 bases each). This CDR3 has 13 amino acids. Germline V lookup: CDR1 SQVTM, CDR2 ANQGSEA. V was pared by 1 base and J by 9 bases, with 15 bases between. CDR3 amino acids: CSVEGDPLWAQYF. For the CDR3, the DNA is TGCAGCGTTGAAGGGGACCCACTCTGGGCCCAGTACTTC.